This TCR beta chain was captured by sequencing in a study of blood T cell repertoires in COVID-19. The CDR3 totals 13 residues. Germline assignment: CDR1 MDHEN and CDR2 SYDVKM. V was clipped by 6 bases and J by 12 bases; unmatched bases: 12. Profiling relied on immunoSEQ multiplex PCR, and the TCRdb table lists in-frame clones only, not all of them. Counted here are 300,000 to 350,000 clones, over 70% occurring once; the ten biggest clones make up 2.5% to 3.5%. This sequence was found in a young man with active or convalescent COVID-19. V usage is TRBV28 and J usage is TRBJ1-1; 8 bases align to TRBD1. The sequenced sample consisted of peripheral blood. The CDR3 region has the DNA TGTGCCAGCAGCCGGTCGGACAGGGTGGAGACTTTCTTT. Its translation: CASSRSDRVETFF.